Listed here is a single T cell receptor (beta chain). Antigen specificity is unknown. Naivety among CD8 cells was defined by CD45RO negativity and positive CCR7 selection, thereby excluding terminally differentiated effector memory CD45RA+ cells. Adults of Caucasian background living in Nashville, Tennessee made up all donors. The protocol was immunoSEQ multiplex PCR, while the TCRdb copy is restricted to in-frame clones and leaves out a portion. The data show under 2,000,000 clones, with over 85% seen just once and 1% to 1.5% held by the top ten. Trimming shortened V by 0 bases and J by 4 bases, and 16 bases separated the two germline ends. The CDR3 totals 18 residues. Germline V CDR1 and CDR2: SGHVS, FQNEAQ. This specimen belongs to a study of shared clonotypes between healthy human individuals. Study observations and caveats: Clonotypes not shared had lower generation probabilities than those common to all four donors.

The sequence derives from a man aged 18 to 35 in good health. V gene TRBV7-8 combines with J gene TRBJ2-6, with D perhaps TRBD1 or TRBD2 (6 bases each). The sample taken for sequencing was naive CD8+ T cells sorted from blood. CDR3 amino acids: CASSLALAGGLGANVLTF. The CDR3 bases are TGTGCCAGCAGCTTAGCCTTAGCTGGGGGGCTGGGGGCCAACGTCCTGACTTTC.